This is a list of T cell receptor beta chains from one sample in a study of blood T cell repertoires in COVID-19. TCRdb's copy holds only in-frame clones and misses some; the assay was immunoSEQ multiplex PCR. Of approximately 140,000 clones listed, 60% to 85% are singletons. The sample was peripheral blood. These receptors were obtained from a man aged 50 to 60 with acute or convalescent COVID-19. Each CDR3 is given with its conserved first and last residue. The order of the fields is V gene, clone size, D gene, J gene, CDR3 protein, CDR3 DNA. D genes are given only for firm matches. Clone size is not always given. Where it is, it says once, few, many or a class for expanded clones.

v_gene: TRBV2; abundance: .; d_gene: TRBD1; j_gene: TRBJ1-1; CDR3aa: CASSQWGTGATEAFF; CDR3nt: TGTGCCAGCAGCCAATGGGGGACAGGCGCTACTGAAGCTTTCTTT
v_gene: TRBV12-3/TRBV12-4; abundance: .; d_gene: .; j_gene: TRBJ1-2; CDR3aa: CASSPGLTYGYTF; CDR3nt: TGTGCCAGCAGCCCGGGACTGACCTATGGCTACACCTTC
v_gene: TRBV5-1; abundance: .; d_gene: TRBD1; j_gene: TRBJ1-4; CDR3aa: CASSFGQGSEKLFF; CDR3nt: TGCGCCAGCAGCTTCGGACAGGGAAGTGAAAAACTGTTTTTT
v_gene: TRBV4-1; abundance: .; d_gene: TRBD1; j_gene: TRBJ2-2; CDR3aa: CASSSIFRDRGDTGELFF; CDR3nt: TGCGCCAGCAGCTCTATATTCCGGGACAGGGGGGACACCGGGGAGCTGTTTTTT
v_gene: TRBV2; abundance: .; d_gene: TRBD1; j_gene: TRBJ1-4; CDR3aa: CASSGQGADGKLFF; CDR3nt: TGTGCCAGCAGTGGACAGGGGGCAGACGGAAAACTGTTTTTT
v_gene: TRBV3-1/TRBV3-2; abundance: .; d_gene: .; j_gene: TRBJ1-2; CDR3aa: CASSLEPEYGYTF; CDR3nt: TGTGCCAGCAGTCTAGAACCTGAGTATGGCTACACCTTC
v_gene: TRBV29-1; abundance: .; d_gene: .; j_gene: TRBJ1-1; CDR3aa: CSSGRANTEAFF; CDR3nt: TGCAGCAGCGGACGGGCGAACACTGAAGCTTTCTTT
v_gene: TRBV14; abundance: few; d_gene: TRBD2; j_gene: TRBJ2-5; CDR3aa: CASRRGGRSETQYF; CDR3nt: TGTGCCAGCCGGCGGGGGGGCAGATCAGAGACCCAGTACTTC
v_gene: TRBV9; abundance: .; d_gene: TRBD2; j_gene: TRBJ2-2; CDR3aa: CASSVVASGTNTGELFF; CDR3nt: TGTGCCAGCAGCGTAGTGGCTAGCGGTACGAACACCGGGGAGCTGTTTTTT
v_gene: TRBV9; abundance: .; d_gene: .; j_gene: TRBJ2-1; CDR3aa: CASSAGTPSSYNEQFF; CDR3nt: TGTGCCAGCAGCGCCGGGACACCGAGCTCCTACAATGAGCAGTTCTTC
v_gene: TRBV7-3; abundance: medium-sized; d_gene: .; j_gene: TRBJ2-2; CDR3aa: CASSTHNTGELFF; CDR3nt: TGTGCCAGCAGCACACACAACACCGGGGAGCTGTTTTTT
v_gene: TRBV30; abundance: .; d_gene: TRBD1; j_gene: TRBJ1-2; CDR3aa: CAWSPPLGQRFYGYTF; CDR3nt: TGTGCCTGGAGTCCACCCCTGGGACAGAGATTCTATGGCTACACCTTC
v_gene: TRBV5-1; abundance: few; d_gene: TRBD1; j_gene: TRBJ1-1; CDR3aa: CASSFTGGETEAFF; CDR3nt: TGCGCCAGCAGCTTTACAGGGGGCGAGACTGAAGCTTTCTTT
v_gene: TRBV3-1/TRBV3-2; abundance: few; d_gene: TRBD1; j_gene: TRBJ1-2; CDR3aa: CASSPHTGDYGYTF; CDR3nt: TGTGCCAGCAGCCCCCACACAGGGGACTATGGCTACACCTTC
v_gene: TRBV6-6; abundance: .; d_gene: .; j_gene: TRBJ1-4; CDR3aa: CASSPKLGRSLEELFF; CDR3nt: TGTGCCAGCAGCCCGAAACTAGGACGGTCCTTAGAAGAACTGTTTTTT
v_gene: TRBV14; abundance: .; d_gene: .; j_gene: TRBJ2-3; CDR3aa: CASSQDPRERGDVTQYF; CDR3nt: TGTGCCAGCAGCCAAGATCCGCGGGAAAGGGGTGATGTTACGCAGTATTTT
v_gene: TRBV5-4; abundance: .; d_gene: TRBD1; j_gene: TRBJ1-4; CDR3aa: CASSSDRERGNEKLFF; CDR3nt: TGTGCCAGCAGCTCCGACAGGGAGAGGGGGAATGAAAAACTGTTTTTT
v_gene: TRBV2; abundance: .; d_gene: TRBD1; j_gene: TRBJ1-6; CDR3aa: CASRGTGFDSPLHF; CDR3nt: TGTGCCAGCAGGGGGACAGGGTTTGATTCACCCCTCCACTTT
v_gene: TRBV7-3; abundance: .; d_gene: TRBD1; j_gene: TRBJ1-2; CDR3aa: CASSPGQGANYGYTF; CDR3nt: TGTGCCAGCAGCCCTGGACAGGGGGCTAACTATGGCTACACCTTC
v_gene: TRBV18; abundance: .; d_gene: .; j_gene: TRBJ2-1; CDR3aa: CASSPDRNYNEQFF; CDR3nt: TGTGCCAGCTCACCAGACAGGAATTACAATGAGCAGTTCTTC
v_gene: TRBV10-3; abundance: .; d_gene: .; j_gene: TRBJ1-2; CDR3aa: CAISVRAGYGYTF; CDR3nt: TGTGCCATCAGTGTCAGGGCTGGCTATGGCTACACCTTC
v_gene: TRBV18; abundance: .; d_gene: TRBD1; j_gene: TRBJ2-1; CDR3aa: CASSRSQGTGQGEQFF; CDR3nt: TGTGCCAGCTCACGGTCACAGGGGACGGGCCAAGGTGAGCAGTTCTTC